The 32 T cell receptor beta chains below come from one sample, sequenced in a study of Graves' ophthalmopathy and Graves' hyperthyroidism. Investigators amplified TCR beta CDR3 regions from RNA transcripts. First-round RT-PCR employed HTBI primers, with a second-round multiplex PCR after it. TCRdb itself ran the multiplex PCR reads through MiXCR, one entry per CDR3 protein. This table has under 800,000 distinct CDR3 sequences, approximately 22% appearing once. Source material: peripheral blood. The origin of the receptors is a young woman with stable Graves' hyperthyroidism. Some clones in this sample may be carry-over from other donors' samples.

The J gene is TRBJ2-5, the V gene TRBV5-1; a possible D gene is TRBD2 (6 bases). Germline CDR1 SGHRS, CDR2 YFSETQ. CDR3 length equals 15 residues. The V gene lost 1 base and the J gene lost 2 bases, with 12 bases spanning the gap. CDR3: CASSLTGVRQETQYF. The CDR3 DNA sequence: TGCGCCAGCAGCTTGACGGGGGTGCGACAAGAGACCCAGTACTTC.

This clonotype was observed many times. The chain has TRBV28 and TRBJ1-2; 7 bases fit TRBD1. The CDR3 consists of 15 residues. V shed 5 bases, J shed 1 base, and the junction held 7 bases outside the gene matches. Looked up from germline, CDR1 is MDHEN and CDR2 is SYDVKM. In nucleotides, the CDR3 is TGTGCCAGCAGTCACGACAGGGACGGTAACTATGGCTACACCTTC. Encoded protein: CASSHDRDGNYGYTF.

In its sample, this clonotype was seen many times. The chain links TRBV28 to TRBJ2-7; 7 bases match TRBD1. The CDR3 runs 14 residues. After removal of 5 bases from V and 5 bases from J, the junction contained 9 bases not matched to a gene. The germline V gene encodes CDR1 MDHEN and CDR2 SYDVKM. Here the CDR3 DNA reads TGTGCCAGCAGTCCCCCCAGGGGGTGGGACGAGCAGTACTTC. This translates into CASSPPRGWDEQYF.

This clonotype came up many times. The chain links TRBV12-5 to TRBJ1-1; 8 bases map to TRBD1. Germline V gene data show CDR1 as LGHNT and CDR2 as FRNRAP. V shed 7 bases and J 9 bases; nucleotides not matched to a gene: 7. The CDR3 length is 12 residues. DNA of the CDR3: TGTGCTAGTGCCTTGACAGGGGCTAAAGCTTTCTTT. Translated: CASALTGAKAFF.

This clonotype showed up just a few times. The genes are TRBV6-2 or TRBV6-3 and TRBJ2-5; the D gene is possibly TRBD2 (5 bases). Germline V gene sequence: CDR1 MNHEY, CDR2 SVGEGT. V was pared by 6 bases and J by 4 bases, with 18 bases between. CDR3 length: 15 amino acids. The CDR3 region has the DNA TGTGCCAGCAGCCCCCGTAGCGCCACCTCAGAGACCCAGTACTTC. This gives the protein CASSPRSATSETQYF.

This clonotype has a count of ten or more. The chain combines TRBV30 with TRBJ2-7, with unresolved D. This CDR3 is 8 amino acids long. Germline V gene data show CDR1 as GTSNPN and CDR2 as SVGIG (reference sequence). Deletions cut 8 bases from V and 3 bases from J, with 2 bases between. As DNA, the CDR3 is TGTGCCGGCTACGAGCAGTACTTC. Its protein product is CAGYEQYF.

This clonotype was seen at least ten times. The rearrangement links TRBV28 to TRBJ1-2; 7 bases line up with TRBD1. The length of the CDR3 is 13 residues. The V gene end was trimmed by 6 bases and the J gene end by 4 bases; junction bases not matched to a gene: 5. CDR1 MDHEN and CDR2 SYDVKM come from the germline V gene. The CDR3 bases are TGTGCCAGCAGCTCCCCAGGGGGCTATGGCTACACCTTC. It yields the protein CASSSPGGYGYTF.

This clonotype has at least ten counts. V usage is TRBV29-1 and J usage is TRBJ2-4; TRBD2 might be the D (6 bases). Germline V gives CDR1 SQVTM, CDR2 ANQGSEA. The CDR3 spans 17 residues. DNA of the CDR3: TGCAGGGAGGGCGCTCGACATTACACGCTAGCCAAAAACATTCAGTACTTC. Amino acids: CREGARHYTLAKNIQYF.

The table lists this clonotype with many counts. The chain is built from TRBV19 and TRBJ2-6, with D possibly matching TRBD1 (6 bases). There are 17 residues in the CDR3. V gave up 6 bases and J gave up 0 bases, with 15 bases separating them. CDR1 is LNHDA and CDR2 is SQIVND in the germline V gene (reference sequence). CDR3 nucleotides: TGTGCCAGTAGCCCACAGGGCGTTAACTCTGGGGCCAACGTCCTGACTTTC. This translates into CASSPQGVNSGANVLTF.

The chain combines TRBV6-1 with TRBJ2-7; TRBD2 is a possible D gene (5 bases). Between the trimmed V and J ends, which lost 11 bases and 3 bases, there was a span of 17 bases. The CDR3 runs to 13 residues. Germline V gene sequence: CDR1 MNHNS, CDR2 SASEGT. In DNA form, the CDR3 reads TGTGCCTCCCGAACGGGAAACCACTACGAGCAGTACTTC. It translates to CASRTGNHYEQYF.

V usage is TRBV7-6 and J usage is TRBJ1-5, with D uncertain. V shed 8 bases and J shed 0 bases, with 17 bases lying between them. Germline V gene data show CDR1 as SGHVS and CDR2 as FNYEAQ. The CDR3 spans 16 residues. CDR3 nucleotides: TGTGCCAGCCACCAAAGAGGACGATATAGCAATCAGCCCCAGCATTTT. Residues: CASHQRGRYSNQPQHF. Combining the CDR3 with reference TRBV7-6 and TRBJ1-5 gives the whole variable domain GAGVSQSPRYKVTKRGQDVALRCDPISGHVSLYWYRQALGQGPEFLTYFNYEAQQDKSGLPNDRFSAERPEGSISTLTIQRTEQRDSAMYRCASHQRGRYSNQPQHFGDGTRLSIL.

This clonotype was observed many times. The chain employs TRBV7-2 and TRBJ2-5; TRBD2 is a possible D gene (6 bases). Trimming removed 3 bases at V and 0 bases at J, with 8 bases between. Germline loops: CDR1 SGHTA, CDR2 FQGNSA. The CDR3 runs to 14 residues. CDR3 bases: TGTGCCAGCAGCTTCGCGGGGAACCAAGAGACCCAGTACTTC. Its protein product is CASSFAGNQETQYF.

This clonotype was recorded only once. This chain connects TRBV29-1 to TRBJ2-7, with D perhaps matching TRBD1 or TRBD2 (5 bases each). CDR1 and CDR2 from the germline V gene are SQVTM and ANQGSEA. There are 14 residues in the CDR3. V lost 7 bases and J lost 10, with 26 bases in between. The CDR3 loop reads CSAAAGDGRTSQYF. As DNA, the CDR3 is TGCAGCGCCGCTGCTGGGGACGGACGTACAAGCCAGTACTTC.

Many counts were recorded for this clonotype. The gene calls are TRBV3-1 and TRBJ1-3; unclear D gene. The ends were cut back, 6 bases at V and 4 bases at J, with 7 bases in the middle. Germline V gives CDR1 LGHDT, CDR2 YNNKEL (reference sequence). This CDR3 contains 12 residues. CDR3 amino acids: CASRTGGNTIYF. The DNA for the CDR3 is TGTGCCAGCAGGACGGGGGGAAACACCATATATTTT.

There are many counts of this clonotype. The chain carries TRBV10-3 and TRBJ1-6, with 8 bases matching TRBD1. The CDR3 sequence is 16 residues long. The V segment lost 9 bases and the J segment 7 bases; nucleotides outside the gene matches: 14. CDR1 is ENHRY and CDR2 is SYGVKD in the germline V gene. The CDR3 DNA reads as TGTGCCATATGGGAGGACAGGGAGTTGTTAAATTCACCCCTCCACTTT. Its protein is CAIWEDRELLNSPLHF.

Ten or more counts support this clonotype. J is TRBJ1-3 and V is TRBV12-3 or TRBV12-4, with D unclear. The CDR3 has 15 amino acids. V was shortened by 2 bases and J by 0 bases, with 8 bases between the two germline ends. The CDR3 region is CASSLSTNSGNTIYF. DNA of the CDR3: TGTGCCAGCAGTTTAAGTACAAACTCTGGAAACACCATATATTTT.

V is TRBV13 and J is TRBJ1-3; D gene uncertain. The ends were cut back, 6 bases at V and 1 base at J, with 16 bases in the middle. This CDR3 has 16 residues. Germline V gene lookup returns CDR1 PRHDT and CDR2 FYEKMQ (reference sequence). The CDR3 loop is CASSLRVPMSGNTIYF. The CDR3 DNA follows: TGTGCCAGCAGTCTGCGGGTGCCTATGTCTGGAAACACCATATATTTT.

This clonotype was recorded at least ten times. The genes are TRBV12-3 or TRBV12-4 and TRBJ1-3; possible D gene TRBD1, 6 bases. V shed 7 bases and J shed 7 bases, with 20 bases lying between them. The CDR3 loop spans 15 amino acids. The CDR3 loop is CASNQRGGSWNTIYF. CDR3 coding DNA: TGTGCCAGCAACCAAAGAGGGGGAAGTTGGAACACCATATATTTT.

This clonotype was picked up many times. The chain uses TRBV6-1 and TRBJ2-7; D gene unclear. V gave up 1 base and J gave up 3 bases, with 10 bases separating them. Germline V gene sequence: CDR1 MNHNS, CDR2 SASEGT. This CDR3 is 14 amino acids long. Here the CDR3 reads CASSEEWADYEQYF. As DNA, the CDR3 is TGTGCCAGCAGTGAAGAGTGGGCCGACTACGAGCAGTACTTC.

This clonotype was detected many times. The chain carries TRBV12-3 or TRBV12-4 and TRBJ2-7; D might be TRBD1 (6 bases). Between the trimmed V and J ends, which lost 6 bases and 1 base, there was a span of 10 bases. The CDR3 runs 13 residues. This chain's CDR3 is CASSYRVSYEQYF. The CDR3 nucleotides read TGTGCCAGCAGCTACAGGGTGTCCTACGAGCAGTACTTC.

The V gene is TRBV20-1, the J gene TRBJ2-5; D gene uncertain. Germline V gene data show CDR1 as DFQATT and CDR2 as SNEGSKA (reference sequence). The CDR3 has 13 residues. The chain's CDR3 is CSPAIVYQETQYF. The CDR3 DNA is TGCAGCCCGGCGATCGTGTACCAAGAGACCCAGTACTTC.

This chain connects TRBV6-1 to TRBJ1-1; D possibly corresponds to TRBD1 (6 bases). Germline V gene sequence: CDR1 MNHNS, CDR2 SASEGT. The CDR3 totals 14 residues. Trimming removed 7 bases at V and 0 bases at J, with 12 bases between. CDR3 bases: TGTGCCAGCACCCCACAGGGAGTGAACACTGAAGCTTTCTTT. Amino acids: CASTPQGVNTEAFF.

This clonotype was detected ten times or more. The rearrangement links TRBV10-3 to TRBJ2-7, with D perhaps TRBD2 (6 bases). Trimming stripped 4 bases from V and 3 bases from J, with 7 bases between. The V gene's germline CDR1 is ENHRY and CDR2 SYGVKD. This CDR3 comprises 12 residues. The CDR3 bases are TGTGCCATCAGTGGTAGCGGCTACGAGCAGTACTTC. It specifies CAISGSGYEQYF.

In its sample, this clonotype was seen many times. This chain uses TRBV7-9 with TRBJ2-5; maybe TRBD2 (7 bases). The CDR3 runs to 15 residues. CDR1 is SEHNR, CDR2 FQNEAQ, per germline (reference sequence). Trimming removed 6 bases from V and 2 bases from J, with 16 bases in between. CDR3 sequence (DNA): TGTGCCAGCAGGCACAGTGCGGGGGCACAAGAGACCCAGTACTTC. It translates to CASRHSAGAQETQYF.

The V call is TRBV2, the J call TRBJ2-5; weak D call: TRBD2 (7 bases). The CDR3 loop spans 14 amino acids. CDR1 and CDR2 (germline): SNHLY, FYNNEI. The V end lost 8 bases, the J end lost 4 bases, and 17 bases lay between the germline ends. The DNA of the CDR3 is TGTGCCAGCCGGGACGGGGGGCCAGGAGAGACCCAGTACTTC. Its translation is CASRDGGPGETQYF.

This clonotype was recorded many times. J is TRBJ2-6 and V is TRBV6-2 or TRBV6-3; 7 bases line up with TRBD1. This CDR3 spans 15 amino acids. With V trimmed by 7 bases and J by 2 bases, 5 bases remained unmatched. Germline values: CDR1 MNHEY, CDR2 SVGEGT. The CDR3 coding sequence is TGTGCCAGCAACAAAGGGGGCGCTGGGGCCAACGTCCTGACTTTC. Protein product: CASNKGGAGANVLTF.

The genes are TRBV7-2 and TRBJ1-2; 7 bases fit TRBD1. Losses at the gene ends were 5 bases for V and 8 bases for J; bases not matched to a gene: 11. Germline V gene lookup returns CDR1 SGHTA and CDR2 FQGNSA. This CDR3 comprises 14 residues. The CDR3, as DNA: TGTGCCAGCAGCCCCCAGCAGGGGGTCTGGGGCTACACCTTC. Protein sequence: CASSPQQGVWGYTF. The full variable domain, completed using reference TRBV7-2 and TRBJ1-2, is GAGVSQSPSNKVTEKGKDVELRCDPISGHTALYWYRQSLGQGLEFLIYFQGNSAPDKSGLPSDRFSAERTGGSVSTLTIQRTQQEDSAVYLCASSPQQGVWGYTFGSGTRLTVV.

This clonotype was found many times. The chain couples TRBV2 to TRBJ2-5; D remains unclear. This CDR3 spans 14 amino acids. Trimming removed 7 bases at V and 5 bases at J, with 17 bases between. CDR1 is SNHLY, CDR2 FYNNEI, per germline. In DNA form, the CDR3 reads TGTGCCAGCATATCTGGACCCGACCGGGAGACCCAGTACTTC. Its protein product is CASISGPDRETQYF. Combining the CDR3 with reference TRBV2 and TRBJ2-5 gives the whole variable domain EPEVTQTPSHQVTQMGQEVILRCVPISNHLYFYWYRQILGQKVEFLVSFYNNEISEKSEIFDDQFSVERPDGSNFTLKIRSTKLEDSAMYFCASISGPDRETQYFGPGTRLLVL.

This clonotype was seen ten or more times. The chain recombines TRBV12-3 or TRBV12-4 with TRBJ2-2; D is ambiguous. CDR3 length equals 14 residues. The V end was cut by 8 bases, the J end by 3 bases, with 13 bases between. CDR3 bases: TGTGCCAGCCTCCTGGTTGGGTACACCGGGGAGCTGTTTTTT. This gives the protein CASLLVGYTGELFF.

This clonotype has at least ten counts. The chain joins TRBV5-1 to TRBJ2-7; no clear D gene. The V gene lost 0 bases and the J gene lost 5 bases, with 12 bases spanning the gap. This CDR3 comprises 14 residues. Germline lookup yields CDR1 SGHRS and CDR2 YFSETQ. The CDR3 loop is CASSLGGVFHEQYF. CDR3 sequence (DNA): TGCGCCAGCAGCTTGGGTGGTGTTTTCCACGAGCAGTACTTC.

This clonotype turned up a few times. The chain joins TRBV7-3 to TRBJ1-5; TRBD1 might be the D (5 bases). CDR1 SGHTA and CDR2 FQGTGA come from the germline V gene. The germline V and J ends were trimmed by 5 bases and 6 bases, with 11 bases remaining between them. CDR3 length: 13 residues. The CDR3 DNA sequence: TGTGCCAGCAGCCTTACGAGGGGTCAGCCCCAGCATTTT. Translating gives CASSLTRGQPQHF.

This clonotype was detected only a few times. The V and J genes are TRBV27 and TRBJ1-5; D is undetermined. Germline values: CDR1 MNHEY, CDR2 SMNVEV (reference sequence). Between the trimmed V and J ends, which lost 6 bases and 1 base, there was a span of 13 bases. This CDR3 comprises 15 residues. CDR3 residues: CASSPRPGSNQPQHF. In DNA form, the CDR3 reads TGTGCCAGCAGCCCACGCCCGGGGAGCAATCAGCCCCAGCATTTT.